The 24 T cell receptor beta chains below were found in one sample sequenced in a study of T cell responses to AZD1222 COVID-19 vaccine. TCRdb keeps only in-frame clones here, not all; method: immunoSEQ multiplex PCR. The sample shows around 160,000 clones, roughly 91% of them seen only once. Sequencing was performed on peripheral blood, taken on day 0 of AZD1222 vaccination. Receptor source: an adult in good health.

This clone was recorded once. This chain links TRBV6-6 with TRBJ1-5; D not certain. Trimming took 4 bases from V and 2 from J, leaving 12 bases between them. The CDR3 is 15 residues long. From germline, CDR1 is MNHNY and CDR2 SVGAGI (reference sequence). The CDR3 DNA follows: TGTGCCAGCAGTTTGGTGGGAAAAGGCAATCAGCCCCAGCATTTT. This encodes CASSLVGKGNQPQHF.

The gene calls are TRBV6-5 and TRBJ1-4; tentatively, D is TRBD1 (6 bases). The V gene's germline CDR1 is MNHEY and CDR2 SVGAGI. Trimming pared 10 bases from V and 3 bases from J, leaving 12 bases between. CDR3 length equals 13 residues. The CDR3 sequence: CAIEGGANEKLFF. In DNA, the CDR3 is TGTGCCATCGAGGGGGGGGCTAATGAAAAACTGTTTTTT.

The V call is TRBV5-6, the J call TRBJ2-2; tentative D call: TRBD1 (6 bases). The V gene's germline CDR1 is SGHDT and CDR2 YYEEEE. The CDR3 has 16 residues. The V end was cut by 2 bases, the J end by 4 bases, with 15 bases between. CDR3 nucleotide sequence: TGTGCCAGCAGCTTCACCCTACAGGGTGGCACCGGGGAGCTGTTTTTT. Translated, it gives CASSFTLQGGTGELFF.

The chain links TRBV29-1 to TRBJ2-3; 8 positions agree with TRBD2. Germline trimming cut 3 bases from V and 4 bases from J; bases unmatched to any gene: 9. The CDR3 has 15 amino acids. Germline lookup yields CDR1 SQVTM and CDR2 ANQGSEA. This chain's CDR3 is CSVDGGAQIPDTQYF. CDR3 in DNA: TGCAGCGTTGACGGGGGGGCGCAAATCCCAGATACGCAGTATTTT.

V usage is TRBV4-1 and J usage is TRBJ2-3; 9 nucleotides line up with TRBD2. The germline V gene has CDR1 MGHRA and CDR2 YSYEKL. The CDR3 runs to 16 residues. Trimming cost V 3 bases and J 4 bases; bases outside gene matches: 8. This CDR3 is CASSHTAGGTADTQYF. The DNA for the CDR3 is TGCGCCAGCAGCCATACAGCGGGGGGCACCGCAGATACGCAGTATTTT.

This clone has only a few counts. The chain links TRBV5-6 to TRBJ1-1, with TRBD1 identical over 7 bases. The CDR3 has 13 residues. CDR1 SGHDT and CDR2 YYEEEE come from the germline V gene. V lost 1 base, J lost 6 bases, and 3 bases stayed unmatched. CDR3 bases: TGTGCCAGCAGCTTGATCCAGGGGGCTGAAGCTTTCTTT. Protein product: CASSLIQGAEAFF.

The rearrangement links TRBV6-5 to TRBJ2-7, with D perhaps being TRBD1 or TRBD2 (5 bases each). Germline CDR1 MNHEY, CDR2 SVGAGI. The CDR3 consists of 12 residues. V was pared by 5 bases and J by 9 bases, with 14 bases between. The CDR3 DNA follows: TGTGCCAGCAGTCCTAACGGGGCCTTGCAGTACTTC. This sequence encodes CASSPNGALQYF.

The chain recombines TRBV18 with TRBJ1-1; D is unresolved. The CDR3 length is 14 residues. V was trimmed by 3 bases and J by 11 bases, leaving 19 bases between them. The germline gives CDR1 KGHSH, CDR2 LQKENI. The chain's CDR3 is CASSPHPSRNPAFF. The CDR3 nucleotides are TGTGCCAGCTCACCGCATCCCTCACGCAACCCGGCTTTCTTT.

The rearrangement links TRBV19 to TRBJ2-7; no clear D gene. The germline V gene has CDR1 LNHDA and CDR2 SQIVND (reference sequence). This CDR3 is 16 amino acids long. Between the trimmed V and J ends, which lost 5 bases and 0 bases, there was a span of 17 bases. The DNA for the CDR3 is TGTGCCAGTAGTTTCACCTTCGGAGTTAGCTCCTACGAGCAGTACTTC. Protein sequence: CASSFTFGVSSYEQYF.

The chain joins TRBV2 to TRBJ2-1; no firm D call. Germline V gene lookup returns CDR1 SNHLY and CDR2 FYNNEI. Trimming shortened V by 4 bases and J by 8 bases, and 18 bases separated the two germline ends. The CDR3 is 15 amino acids. The CDR3 spells CASSGVLTVLDEQFF. The CDR3 coding sequence is TGTGCCAGCAGTGGTGTTCTCACCGTACTTGATGAGCAGTTCTTC.

The chain joins TRBV10-1 to TRBJ1-5; 11 bases map to TRBD1. The CDR3 runs 12 residues. Germline V CDR1 and CDR2: WNHNN, SYGVQD (reference sequence). V was pared by 8 bases and J by 6 bases, with 0 bases of the junction left unmatched. The CDR3 region has the DNA TGCGCCAGCGGACAGGGGGCTCAGCCCCAGCATTTT. The encoded protein is CASGQGAQPQHF.

The gene calls are TRBV3-1 (or the pseudogene TRBV3-2) and TRBJ1-2, with TRBD1 matching over 8 bases. Germline V lookup: CDR1 LGHDT, CDR2 YNNKEL (reference sequence). CDR3 length: 15 residues. The V gene end was trimmed by 4 bases and the J gene end by 4 bases; junction bases not matched to a gene: 8. The CDR3: CASSRSRGPSYGYTF. The CDR3, as DNA: TGTGCCAGCAGCCGTTCCAGGGGGCCAAGCTATGGCTACACCTTC.

V gene TRBV29-1 combines with J gene TRBJ1-2, with a weak D call TRBD1 (6 bases). Between the trimmed V and J ends, which lost 4 bases and 4 bases, there was a span of 10 bases. Germline CDR1 reads SQVTM; CDR2 reads ANQGSEA. CDR3 length: 12 residues. CDR3 sequence reads: CSVGIGGYGYTF. The CDR3 DNA sequence: TGCAGCGTTGGGATAGGGGGCTATGGCTACACCTTC.

The gene calls are TRBV19 and TRBJ1-2, with D unresolved. CDR1 and CDR2 from the germline V gene are LNHDA and SQIVND (reference sequence). The CDR3 is made up of 13 amino acids. V shed 5 bases and J shed 7 bases, with 14 bases lying between them. The CDR3 reads CASSSQGRGGYTF. Written as DNA, the CDR3 is TGTGCCAGTAGTTCCCAAGGGCGCGGTGGCTACACCTTC. Filled out from reference TRBV19 and TRBJ1-2, the complete variable domain reads DGGITQSPKYLFRKEGQNVTLSCEQNLNHDAMYWYRQDPGQGLRLIYYSQIVNDFQKGDIAEGYSVSREKKESFPLTVTSAQKNPTAFYLCASSSQGRGGYTFGSGTRLTVV.

The chain is built from TRBV10-3 and TRBJ1-3; perhaps TRBD1 as D (5 bases). V lost 8 bases, J lost 1 base, and 12 bases lay in between. CDR1 is ENHRY and CDR2 is SYGVKD in the germline V gene. This CDR3 is built from 14 residues. For the CDR3, the DNA is TGTGCCATCGGCAGGGACTATTCTGGAAACACCATATATTTT. The encoded protein is CAIGRDYSGNTIYF.

This chain connects TRBV6-1 to TRBJ2-3; D may be TRBD1 or TRBD2 (6 bases each). The CDR3 is 13 amino acids. The V and J ends lost 8 bases and 5 bases respectively, with 14 bases between them. Germline CDR1 MNHNS, CDR2 SASEGT. The chain's CDR3 is CASEGGAVDTQYF. CDR3 sequence (DNA): TGTGCCAGCGAGGGGGGCGCGGTAGATACGCAGTATTTT.

In this sample, this clone turned up once. This sequence joins TRBV27 and TRBJ2-2; 9 bases line up with TRBD1. The CDR3 runs to 16 residues. V lost 3 bases to trimming and J lost 5 bases; unmatched junction nucleotides: 7. The germline V gene has CDR1 MNHEY and CDR2 SMNVEV (reference sequence). The CDR3 protein is CASSFYRGRRTGELFF. The DNA for the CDR3 is TGTGCCAGCAGTTTTTACAGGGGGCGTAGGACCGGGGAGCTGTTTTTT.

V usage is TRBV7-2 and J usage is TRBJ2-7, with D possibly called TRBD1 or TRBD2 (5 bases each). The CDR3 has 13 amino acids. Germline CDR1 and CDR2: SGHTA and FQGNSA. Deletions cut 2 bases from V and 7 bases from J, with 12 bases between. The CDR3 protein is CASSLSSGREQYF. The DNA for the CDR3 is TGTGCCAGCAGCTTAAGTTCGGGGCGAGAGCAGTACTTC.

This chain connects TRBV5-1 to TRBJ2-1, with unresolved D. The germline V and J ends were trimmed by 0 bases and 7 bases, with 5 bases remaining between them. This CDR3 spans 12 amino acids. Germline lookup yields CDR1 SGHRS and CDR2 YFSETQ. In nucleotides, the CDR3 is TGCGCCAGCAGCTTGGGTGTGAATGAGCAGTTCTTC. Its translation is CASSLGVNEQFF.

The chain recombines TRBV4-2 with TRBJ2-1; TRBD2 is a possible D gene (6 bases). The V gene lost 4 bases and the J gene lost 8 bases, with 18 bases spanning the gap. Germline V gives CDR1 LGHNA, CDR2 YNFKEQ. The CDR3 length is 15 residues. CDR3 in amino acids: CASSPGAGSLDEQFF. CDR3 nucleotide sequence: TGTGCCAGCAGCCCCGGGGCGGGAAGTTTGGATGAGCAGTTCTTC.

A single count supports this clone. This chain uses TRBV5-1 with TRBJ2-5; TRBD2 might be the D (5 bases). V shed 0 bases and J shed 1 base, with 16 bases lying between them. The CDR3 is made up of 17 amino acids. Germline V CDR1 and CDR2: SGHRS, YFSETQ. CDR3 loop: CASSLATRDHPQETQYF. The CDR3 DNA follows: TGCGCCAGCAGCTTGGCCACGAGGGATCACCCCCAAGAGACCCAGTACTTC.

The rearrangement links TRBV5-1 to TRBJ1-4; D unresolved. V was pared by 4 bases and J by 6 bases, with 13 bases between. The CDR3 is 14 amino acids. CDR1 is SGHRS, CDR2 YFSETQ, per germline. CDR3 sequence reads: CASSQNRGHEKLFF. Written as DNA, the CDR3 is TGCGCCAGCAGCCAAAACCGGGGTCATGAAAAACTGTTTTTT.

The chain recombines TRBV27 with TRBJ1-6, with a tentative D call TRBD1 (5 bases). The CDR3 consists of 16 residues. Per the germline V gene, CDR1 is MNHEY and CDR2 is SMNVEV (reference sequence). V was cut by 2 bases and J by 2 bases, with 10 bases left in between. The CDR3 nucleotides read TGTGCCAGCAGTTTAGCAGGGCCCCCCTATAATTCACCCCTCCACTTT. This codes for CASSLAGPPYNSPLHF.

The rearrangement joins TRBV4-1 to TRBJ1-1; no clear D. The CDR3 is 14 amino acids. Germline V CDR1 and CDR2: MGHRA, YSYEKL. V lost 2 bases, J lost 0 bases, and 7 bases lay in between. The CDR3 protein is CASSQKELNTEAFF. The CDR3 DNA reads TGCGCCAGCAGCCAAAAAGAGCTGAACACTGAAGCTTTCTTT.